Given below is one T cell receptor beta chain in context. This clone was found a few times. Its antigen target is currently unknown. Base qualities are missing; no much larger clone stands one base away. Before undergoing thyroid surgery, none of the patients had been given any kind of treatment. Patient clinical samples collected from the early 2010s to the late 2010s were retrospectively analysed using T-cell receptor beta sequencing. The CDR3 has 10 amino acids, counting the end cysteine and phenylalanine. Just the 30-base CDR3 DNA is kept, in frame starting at base 1. At the junction V is shortened by 4 bases and J by 12 bases, with 7 bases in between. The germline V gene supplies CDR1 SGHTA and CDR2 FQGNSA. Libraries were constructed by PCR. Sequenced on an Illumina HiSeq 4000. The TCR beta-chain CDR3 region of each patient was profiled by high-throughput sequencing. As for the authors' bioinformatics: The researchers built a classifier to tell apart papillary thyroid cancer patients with distant metastasis, based on CDR3 differences among clinicopathological groups. Repertoire diversity was assessed with the Shannon index, and tumor-blood repertoire similarity with the Morisita-Horn index. TCRdb's own reprocessing of the public reads used fastp at Q25 and MiXCR and kept productive beta chains. The V and J calls were not made by the authors but by TCRdb's processing. This sample holds thousands of clones; around 20% were observed only once. Clones ranked in the top ten supply 30% to 35% of the sample.

The data derive from a study of metastatic and nonmetastatic thyroid tumors (dated by TCRdb to about 2020). About the study as a whole: For patients with malignant and with benign thyroid disease, the researchers compared repertoires between peripheral blood samples and tumor or nodule tissue samples.

Summary of the overall study and its limitations: In both blood and tumor samples, malignant tumors were reported to have significantly higher TCR beta diversity than benign nodules.

This receptor was identified in a male donor with papillary thyroid cancer or a benign thyroid nodule (not recorded which). Some clones in this sample may be carry-over from other donors' samples. The chain is made from TRBV7-2 and TRBJ2-1, and the D gene may be TRBD2, 5 bases matching. Sample: tumor tissue. DNA sequence: TGTGCCAGCAGCTCGGGATGGCAGTTCTTC. It translates as CASSSGWQFF.